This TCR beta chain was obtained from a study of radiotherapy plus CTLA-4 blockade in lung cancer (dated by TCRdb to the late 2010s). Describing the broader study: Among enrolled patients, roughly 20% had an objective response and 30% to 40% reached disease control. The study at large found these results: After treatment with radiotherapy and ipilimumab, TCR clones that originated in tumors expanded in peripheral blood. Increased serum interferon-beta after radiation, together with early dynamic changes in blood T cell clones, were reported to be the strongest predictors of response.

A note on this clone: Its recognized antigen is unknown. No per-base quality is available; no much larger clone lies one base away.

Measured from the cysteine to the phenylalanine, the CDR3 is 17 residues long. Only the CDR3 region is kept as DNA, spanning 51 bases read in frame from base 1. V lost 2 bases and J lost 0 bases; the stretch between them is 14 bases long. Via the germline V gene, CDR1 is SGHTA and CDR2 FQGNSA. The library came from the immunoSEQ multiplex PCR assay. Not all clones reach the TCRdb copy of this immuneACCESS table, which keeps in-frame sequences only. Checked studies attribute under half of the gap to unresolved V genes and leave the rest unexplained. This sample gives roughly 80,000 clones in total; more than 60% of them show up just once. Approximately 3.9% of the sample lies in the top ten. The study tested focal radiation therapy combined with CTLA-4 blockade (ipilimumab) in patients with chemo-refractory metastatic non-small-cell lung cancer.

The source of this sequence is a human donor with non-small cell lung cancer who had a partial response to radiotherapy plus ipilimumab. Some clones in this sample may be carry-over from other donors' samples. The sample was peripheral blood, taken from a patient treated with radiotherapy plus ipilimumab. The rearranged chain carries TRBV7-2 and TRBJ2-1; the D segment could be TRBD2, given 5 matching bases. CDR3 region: CASSLSSAGPSYNEQFF. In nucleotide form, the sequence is TGTGCCAGCAGCTTAAGCAGCGCGGGCCCCTCCTACAATGAGCAGTTCTTC. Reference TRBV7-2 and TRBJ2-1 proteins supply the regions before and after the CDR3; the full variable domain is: GAGVSQSPSNKVTEKGKDVELRCDPISGHTALYWYRQSLGQGLEFLIYFQGNSAPDKSGLPSDRFSAERTGGSVSTLTIQRTQQEDSAVYLCASSLSSAGPSYNEQFFGPGTRLTVL.